Detailed here is one T cell receptor (beta chain). Time point noted: week 3, after first cycle of checkpoint inhibitor. This sample was taken from a study of blood T cell dynamics during melanoma immunotherapy. The CDR3 sequence is 14 residues long. The germline CDR1 and CDR2 sequences are MNHEY and SMNVEV (reference sequence). The germline V and J ends were trimmed by 3 bases and 6 bases, with 12 bases remaining between them. TCRdb's copy holds only in-frame clones and misses some; the assay was immunoSEQ multiplex PCR. In the table there are 15,000 or so clones, around 93% of which are singletons. The chain joins TRBV27 to TRBJ2-1, with TRBD2 as a possible D gene (5 bases). This clonotype originated in a human donor with melanoma. Specimen: effector memory CD8+ T cells from blood, collected from a patient treated with checkpoint blockade. CDR3 protein: CASSFGLASNEQFF. Here the CDR3 DNA reads TGTGCCAGCAGTTTCGGGCTAGCTTCCAATGAGCAGTTCTTC.